This TCR beta chain was sequenced for a study of identical twins. TCRdb itself ran the 5' RACE reads through MiXCR, one entry per CDR3 protein. The sample lists approximately 700,000 distinct CDR3 sequences; roughly 6% were seen once. Overall study findings and caveats: Beta clonotypes that were abundant in cord blood contained fewer insertions, a pattern absent from memory repertoires.

About this clonotype: What it recognizes is unknown.

CDR1 is SGHRS and CDR2 is YFSETQ in the germline V gene. The CDR3 runs to 14 residues. The V and J ends lost 0 bases and 6 bases, in that order; junction bases with no gene match: 6. The receptor comes from a man aged 18 to 35 in good health. The sequencing sample was made of naive T cells sorted from blood. This chain links TRBV5-1 with TRBJ2-7; 7 nucleotides match TRBD2. The CDR3 bases are TGCGCCAGCAGCTTGGCCGGGGGGTCTGGCGAGCAGTACGTC. It encodes CASSLAGGSGEQYV.